The 27 T cell receptor beta chains in this list originate from one sample, sequenced in a study of cytomegalovirus exposure and HLA in healthy donors. PCR used 60 Vbeta primers and 13 Jbeta primers. Libraries were prepared by immunoSEQ multiplex PCR; TCRdb keeps only in-frame clonotypes and omits some of them. Of 150,000 to 200,000 clones listed, 85% were seen once; the top ten hold less than 2.5%. Sequencing used PBMCs. Receptors were obtained from a woman in her fifties or sixties in good health and CMV-seronegative.

V is TRBV19 and J is TRBJ2-7, with TRBD2 identical over 7 bases. This CDR3 region has 14 residues. The ends lost 5 bases at V and 6 bases at J; junction bases unmatched: 10. CDR1 is LNHDA and CDR2 is SQIVND in the germline V gene (reference sequence). The CDR3 reads CASSLRERMLEQYF. The CDR3 DNA follows: TGTGCCAGTAGTTTGCGGGAGAGGATGCTCGAGCAGTACTTC.

This rearrangement joins TRBV28 to TRBJ2-3; 8 bases match TRBD2. Germline-derived CDR1 and CDR2 are MDHEN and SYDVKM. V was clipped by 8 bases and J by 5 bases; unmatched bases: 18. The CDR3 sequence is 17 residues long. The CDR3 sequence: CASHRPGGPPPGDTQYF. The DNA of the CDR3 is TGTGCCAGCCATCGGCCGGGAGGGCCCCCCCCTGGAGATACGCAGTATTTT.

The CDR3 reads CAISVSRQMYGYTF. In DNA, the CDR3 is TGTGCCATCAGTGTATCGCGACAGATGTATGGCTACACCTTC. The chain combines TRBV10-3 with TRBJ1-2; D is possibly TRBD1 (5 bases). The CDR3 totals 14 residues. The V gene's germline CDR1 is ENHRY and CDR2 SYGVKD. The V end was cut by 4 bases, the J end by 5 bases, with 14 bases between.

The gene calls are TRBV6-5 and TRBJ2-1; 12 nucleotides match TRBD2. From germline, CDR1 is MNHEY and CDR2 SVGAGI. CDR3 length: 15 residues. The J segment lost 6 bases and the V segment lost 6 bases, leaving 6 bases of the junction unmatched. The CDR3 DNA is TGTGCCAGCAGCAGACTAGCGGGAGCCGGCAATGAGCAGTTCTTC. Translated: CASSRLAGAGNEQFF.

The chain's CDR3 is CASSRGSGGQTVYNEQFF. DNA of the CDR3: TGTGCCAGCTCACGGGGTAGCGGGGGCCAAACTGTTTACAATGAGCAGTTCTTC. The chain employs TRBV18 and TRBJ2-1; 9 bases are a match to TRBD2. Germline values: CDR1 KGHSH, CDR2 LQKENI. Losses at the gene ends were 4 bases for V and 4 bases for J; bases not matched to a gene: 14. CDR3 size: 18 residues.

This chain connects TRBV6-1 to TRBJ2-1; 8 nucleotides align to TRBD2. CDR1 and CDR2 (germline): MNHNS, SASEGT. J lost 6 bases, V lost 1 base, and 5 bases had no gene match. This CDR3 has 15 residues. CDR3 sequence (DNA): TGTGCCAGCAGTGAAGGCAACGGGAGGGCCAATGAGCAGTTCTTC. Amino acids: CASSEGNGRANEQFF.

This sequence joins TRBV19 and TRBJ1-2, with D maybe TRBD1 (6 bases). CDR3 length equals 15 residues. The germline V and J ends were trimmed by 3 bases and 5 bases, with 16 bases remaining between them. The germline gives CDR1 LNHDA, CDR2 SQIVND (reference sequence). CDR3 sequence reads: CASSIGQGRAYGYTF. The CDR3 DNA is TGTGCCAGTAGTATCGGCCAGGGGAGGGCGTATGGCTACACCTTC.

The chain joins TRBV7-8 to TRBJ2-7, with TRBD2 matching over 12 bases. The trim removed 3 bases at V and 3 bases at J, leaving 3 bases unmatched. Germline loops: CDR1 SGHVS, CDR2 FQNEAQ. CDR3 length: 15 amino acids. This CDR3 is CASSFTSGGLYEQYF. For the CDR3, the DNA is TGTGCCAGCAGCTTTACTAGCGGGGGGCTCTACGAGCAGTACTTC.

The chain is built from TRBV29-1 and TRBJ1-1, with 7 bases identical to TRBD1. CDR1 and CDR2 (germline): SQVTM, ANQGSEA. J lost 4 bases, V lost 4 bases, and 6 bases had no gene match. The CDR3 sequence is 13 residues long. CDR3 region: CSVVSQGVTEAFF. For the CDR3, the DNA is TGCAGCGTTGTATCGCAGGGGGTCACTGAAGCTTTCTTT.

This chain connects TRBV11-2 to TRBJ2-7; no firm D call. Germline-derived CDR1 and CDR2 are SGHAT and FQNNGV. The V end was cut by 4 bases, the J end by 5 bases, with 9 bases between. The CDR3 length is 12 residues. This CDR3 is CASSSLGDEQYF. In nucleotides, the CDR3 is TGTGCCAGCAGCTCATTGGGCGACGAGCAGTACTTC.

This clone was recorded once. This chain connects TRBV6-6 to TRBJ1-5, with 10 positions matching TRBD1. After removal of 5 bases from V and 1 base from J, the junction contained 5 bases not matched to a gene. CDR3 length equals 16 residues. The germline V gene encodes CDR1 MNHNY and CDR2 SVGAGI (reference sequence). CDR3 sequence (DNA): TGTGCCAGCAGTCGACAGGGGGCGCAGAGCAATCAGCCCCAGCATTTT. This sequence encodes CASSRQGAQSNQPQHF.

This clone is a singleton in its sample. The chain links TRBV27 to TRBJ2-7; 7 bases align to TRBD1. The V gene's germline CDR1 is MNHEY and CDR2 SMNVEV (reference sequence). V shed 5 bases, J shed 6 bases, and the junction held 4 bases outside the gene matches. This CDR3 is built from 12 residues. The CDR3 region has the DNA TGTGCCAGCAGTCGACAGGGTATCGAGCAGTACTTC. It translates to CASSRQGIEQYF.

This clone occurred once. The chain couples TRBV28 to TRBJ2-5, with no clear D. From germline, CDR1 is MDHEN and CDR2 SYDVKM. The CDR3 has 14 residues. Between the trimmed V and J ends, which lost 5 bases and 4 bases, there was a span of 14 bases. For the CDR3, the DNA is TGTGCCAGCAGTCGAATTGAGGCGCCAGAGACCCAGTACTTC. Residues: CASSRIEAPETQYF.

This chain connects TRBV11-2 to TRBJ1-6; 8 bases agree with TRBD1. From germline, CDR1 is SGHAT and CDR2 FQNNGV. This CDR3 is built from 14 residues. V lost 3 bases to trimming and J lost 10 bases; unmatched junction nucleotides: 5. The CDR3 region has the DNA TGTGCCAGCAGCTTGGACAGGGCGGCATCACCCCTCCACTTT. Translation: CASSLDRAASPLHF.

The gene calls are TRBV27 and TRBJ2-1, with D maybe TRBD1 (6 bases). The CDR3 is 14 residues long. The germline gives CDR1 MNHEY, CDR2 SMNVEV (reference sequence). Trimming stripped 5 bases from V and 6 bases from J, with 14 bases between. The CDR3, as DNA: TGTGCCAGCAGTCCAACGACAGGAATCAATGAGCAGTTCTTC. Its protein is CASSPTTGINEQFF.

J is TRBJ1-1 and V is TRBV7-9; D gene ambiguous. The CDR3 loop spans 15 amino acids. Germline CDR1 is SEHNR and CDR2 is FQNEAQ (reference sequence). V lost 4 bases and J 3 bases, leaving 15 bases between the germline ends. Here the CDR3 DNA reads TGTGCCAGCAGCTCCCGGGGAGGGAGGGACACTGAAGCTTTCTTT. Protein product: CASSSRGGRDTEAFF.

The chain employs TRBV27 and TRBJ2-7, with 9 bases identical to TRBD1. Germline CDR1 MNHEY, CDR2 SMNVEV (reference sequence). Trimming took 4 bases from V and 2 from J; bases not matched to a gene: 6. The CDR3 extends over 15 amino acids. The CDR3 protein is CASSSEGTGPYEQYF. The CDR3 coding sequence is TGTGCCAGCAGTTCTGAGGGGACAGGGCCCTACGAGCAGTACTTC.

The gene calls are TRBV28 and TRBJ1-1; D not resolved. Germline-derived CDR1 and CDR2 are MDHEN and SYDVKM. The ends were cut back, 7 bases at V and 1 base at J, with 19 bases in the middle. CDR3 length: 16 amino acids. The CDR3 reads CASTNPGFGRNTEAFF. The CDR3 nucleotides read TGTGCCAGCACCAACCCGGGTTTCGGCAGGAACACTGAAGCTTTCTTT. The full variable domain, in which reference TRBV28 and TRBJ1-1 provide the parts outside the CDR3, is DVKVTQSSRYLVKRTGEKVFLECVQDMDHENMFWYRQDPGLGLRLIYFSYDVKMKEKGDIPEGYSVSREKKERFSLILESASTNQTSMYLCASTNPGFGRNTEAFFGQGTRLTVV.

The chain recombines TRBV7-8 with TRBJ2-3; 9 nucleotides agree with TRBD1. V lost 2 bases and J lost 4; bases outside the gene matches: 7. The CDR3 spans 16 residues. Germline CDR1 is SGHVS and CDR2 is FQNEAQ. The CDR3 here is CASSLYGTGSADTQYF. DNA of the CDR3: TGTGCCAGCAGCTTATACGGGACAGGGTCCGCAGATACGCAGTATTTT.

The chain combines TRBV5-1 with TRBJ1-6; 7 positions match TRBD1. This CDR3 has 14 amino acids. Germline V lookup: CDR1 SGHRS, CDR2 YFSETQ. V was pared by 1 base and J by 10 bases, with 5 bases of the junction left unmatched. The CDR3, as DNA: TGCGCCAGCAGCTTGTGGGACAGAGGCTCACCCCTCCACTTT. It yields the protein CASSLWDRGSPLHF.

V is TRBV5-1 and J is TRBJ2-2; TRBD2 aligns across 11 bases. The CDR3 totals 16 residues. Germline V CDR1 and CDR2: SGHRS, YFSETQ. Trimming cost V 1 base and J 5 bases; bases outside gene matches: 4. CDR3 loop: CASSLTSGSPTGELFF. CDR3 bases: TGCGCCAGCAGCTTGACTAGCGGGAGTCCTACCGGGGAGCTGTTTTTT. Full variable domain (remainder filled in from reference TRBV5-1 and TRBJ2-2): KAGVTQTPRYLIKTRGQQVTLSCSPISGHRSVSWYQQTPGQGLQFLFEYFSETQRNKGNFPGRFSGRQFSNSRSEMNVSTLELGDSALYLCASSLTSGSPTGELFFGEGSRLTVL.

The chain carries TRBV28 and TRBJ2-7, with TRBD2 matching 10 bases. CDR3 length: 15 residues. V dropped 5 bases and J dropped 6; count of bases not matched to a gene: 10. Germline V gene data show CDR1 as MDHEN and CDR2 as SYDVKM. CDR3 sequence: CASSLPLAGASEQYF. The CDR3, as DNA: TGTGCCAGCAGTCTCCCCCTAGCGGGAGCTAGCGAGCAGTACTTC.

V is TRBV28 and J is TRBJ1-5; D is undetermined. The CDR3 has 13 residues. Trimming took 5 bases from V and 7 from J, leaving 12 bases between them. The germline V gene encodes CDR1 MDHEN and CDR2 SYDVKM. CDR3 DNA sequence: TGTGCCAGCAGTCCTCAGGCGGGGCAGCCCCAGCATTTT. Its translation: CASSPQAGQPQHF. Full variable domain (rest looked up from reference TRBV28 and TRBJ1-5): DVKVTQSSRYLVKRTGEKVFLECVQDMDHENMFWYRQDPGLGLRLIYFSYDVKMKEKGDIPEGYSVSREKKERFSLILESASTNQTSMYLCASSPQAGQPQHFGDGTRLSIL.

The V and J genes are TRBV20-1 and TRBJ1-2; a weak D match, TRBD1 (5 bases). Germline values: CDR1 DFQATT, CDR2 SNEGSKA (reference sequence). V gave up 4 bases and J gave up 7 bases, with 10 bases separating them. This CDR3 spans 11 amino acids. CDR3 in DNA: TGCAGTGCTACCCAGGGCCTTGGCTACACCTTC. This sequence encodes CSATQGLGYTF.

J is TRBJ1-3 and V is TRBV30; D possibly corresponds to TRBD1 (6 bases). The CDR3 runs to 14 residues. Trimming took 2 bases from V and 0 from J, leaving 8 bases between them. The germline gives CDR1 GTSNPN, CDR2 SVGIG (reference sequence). For the CDR3, the DNA is TGTGCCTGGAGTAGGGACAACTCTGGAAACACCATATATTTT. Amino acid sequence: CAWSRDNSGNTIYF.

The J gene is TRBJ2-3, the V gene TRBV15, with 9 bases aligning to TRBD2. V gave up 0 bases and J gave up 2 bases; unmatched junction bases: 18. The CDR3 is made up of 21 amino acids. Germline lookup yields CDR1 LNHNV and CDR2 YYDKDF (reference sequence). CDR3 sequence reads: CATSRDVLTTGLAGSTDTQYF. The DNA of the CDR3 is TGTGCCACCAGCAGAGACGTCCTCACTACTGGGCTAGCGGGATCCACAGATACGCAGTATTTT. The whole variable domain, remainder taken from reference TRBV15 and TRBJ2-3, is DAMVIQNPRYQVTQFGKPVTLSCSQTLNHNVMYWYQQKSSQAPKLLFHYYDKDFNNEADTPDNFQSRRPNTSFCFLDIRSPGLGDTAMYLCATSRDVLTTGLAGSTDTQYFGPGTRLTVL.

For the CDR3, the DNA is TGTGCCAGCAGCTTGCCAGGCGGGGGCTACGAGCAGTACTTC. Translating it yields CASSLPGGGYEQYF. The chain employs TRBV5-4 and TRBJ2-5; the match to TRBD2 covers 7 bases. The J call may not be correct, given that the DNA end is closer to TRBJ2-7. This CDR3 region has 14 residues. Germline lookup yields CDR1 SGHNT and CDR2 YYREEE (reference sequence).